Following are 4 T cell receptor beta chains from one sample sequenced in a study of T cell responses to AZD1222 COVID-19 vaccine. The repertoire was sequenced with immunoSEQ multiplex PCR; TCRdb's copy has only in-frame clones and lacks some. This sample has around 95,000 clones, with around 90% found just once. Sequenced here: peripheral blood, sampled on day 0 of AZD1222 vaccination. These receptors were obtained from an adult in good health.

This chain links TRBV9 with TRBJ2-3; unclear D gene. The CDR3 runs 16 residues. Trimming shortened V by 0 bases and J by 8 bases, and 19 bases separated the two germline ends. Germline V CDR1 and CDR2: SGDLS, YYNGEE. The CDR3 nucleotides are TGTGCCAGCAGCGTAGTACCAGACCTGCTTCGTAGTACGCAGTATTTT. Amino acid sequence: CASSVVPDLLRSTQYF.

This clone has only a few counts. The gene calls are TRBV30 and TRBJ1-1, with a tentative D call TRBD1 (6 bases). V dropped 5 bases and J dropped 0 bases, with 10 bases sitting between them. Germline V lookup: CDR1 GTSNPN, CDR2 SVGIG (reference sequence). CDR3 length: 13 residues. The chain's CDR3 is CAWVGQLNTEAFF. In DNA, the CDR3 is TGTGCCTGGGTTGGACAGTTGAACACTGAAGCTTTCTTT.

This clone was counted once. The rearrangement joins TRBV28 to TRBJ2-1; D ambiguous. This CDR3 contains 12 residues. V lost 3 bases and J 5 bases, leaving 5 bases between the germline ends. Looked up from germline, CDR1 is MDHEN and CDR2 is SYDVKM. The CDR3 loop reads CASSFPHNEQFF. The CDR3 DNA is TGTGCCAGCAGTTTCCCTCACAATGAGCAGTTCTTC.

The rearrangement joins TRBV19 to TRBJ1-5, with D tentatively TRBD1 (6 bases). Germline V lookup: CDR1 LNHDA, CDR2 SQIVND (reference sequence). Deletions cut 5 bases from V and 2 bases from J, with 13 bases between. The CDR3 loop spans 15 amino acids. The CDR3 loop reads CASSVQGFGNQPQHF. As DNA, the CDR3 is TGTGCCAGTAGTGTACAGGGTTTCGGCAATCAGCCCCAGCATTTT.